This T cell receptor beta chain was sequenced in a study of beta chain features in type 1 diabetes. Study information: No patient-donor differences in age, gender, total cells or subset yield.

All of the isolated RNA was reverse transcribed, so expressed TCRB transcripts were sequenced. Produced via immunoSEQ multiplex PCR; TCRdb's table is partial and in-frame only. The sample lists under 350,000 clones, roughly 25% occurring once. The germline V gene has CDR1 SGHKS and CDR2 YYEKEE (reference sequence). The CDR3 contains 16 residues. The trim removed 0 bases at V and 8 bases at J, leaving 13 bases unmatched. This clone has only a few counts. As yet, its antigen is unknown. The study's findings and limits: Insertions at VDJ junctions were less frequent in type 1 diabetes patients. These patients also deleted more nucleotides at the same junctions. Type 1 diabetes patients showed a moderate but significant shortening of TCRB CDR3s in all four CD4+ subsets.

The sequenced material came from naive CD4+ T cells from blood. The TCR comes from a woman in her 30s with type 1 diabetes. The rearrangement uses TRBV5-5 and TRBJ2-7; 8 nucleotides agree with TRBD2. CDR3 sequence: CASSLVSGLAALQQYF. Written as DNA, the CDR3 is TGTGCCAGCAGCTTGGTGAGCGGACTAGCCGCCCTTCAGCAGTACTTC.